Below are 16 T cell receptor beta chains sequenced from a single sample in a study of CD8 T cells in ankylosing spondylitis. TCRdb re-called the 5' RACE reads through MiXCR, storing one row per CDR3 protein. The sample has about 39,000 distinct CDR3 sequences; approximately 3% are singletons. The sequencing sample was made of blood, either unsorted or a sorted T cell fraction (not recorded which). The receptors come from a male donor with ankylosing spondylitis or in good health (not recorded which).

This clonotype was counted at least ten times. V and J are TRBV9 and TRBJ2-1, with TRBD2 identical over 10 bases. With 0 bases clipped from V and 13 bases from J, the junction kept 16 bases outside the gene matches. Germline CDR1 is SGDLS and CDR2 is YYNGEE. This CDR3 contains 17 residues. DNA of the CDR3: TGTGCCAGCAGCGTAGGGCCACTAGCGGGACCCCCACCTTCCCAGTTCTTC. Residues: CASSVGPLAGPPPSQFF.

The J gene is TRBJ1-4, the V gene TRBV6-4, with a possible D match to TRBD1 (5 bases). The V end was cut by 9 bases, the J end by 7 bases, with 18 bases between. Germline assignment: CDR1 MRHNA and CDR2 SNTAGT. The CDR3 consists of 14 residues. This CDR3 is CASDRPDSREKLFF. DNA for the CDR3: TGTGCCAGTGACAGACCCGATAGTCGTGAAAAACTGTTTTTT.

This clonotype was observed many times. The gene calls are TRBV9 and TRBJ2-3; TRBD1 aligns across 9 bases. The CDR3 extends over 16 amino acids. J was trimmed by 2 bases and V by 4 bases; bases with no gene match: 8. Germline V gene sequence: CDR1 SGDLS, CDR2 YYNGEE. Here the CDR3 reads CASSPRQGGATDTQYF. CDR3 nucleotide sequence: TGTGCCAGCAGCCCTCGACAGGGGGGAGCCACAGATACGCAGTATTTT.

This clonotype was found many times. This chain links TRBV23-1 with TRBJ1-6; 7 bases are shared with TRBD1. TRBV23-1 is assigned to the ORF class and has an uncertain function. The CDR3 consists of 17 residues. Trimming cost V 5 bases and J 3 bases; bases outside gene matches: 10. The CDR3 protein is CASSEHLGQFYNSPLHF. The CDR3 DNA sequence: TGCGCCAGCAGTGAACACTTGGGACAGTTCTATAATTCACCCCTCCACTTT.

This clonotype was counted ten times or more. This chain uses TRBV9 with TRBJ2-1; the match to TRBD2 covers 8 bases. Looked up from germline, CDR1 is SGDLS and CDR2 is YYNGEE. The CDR3 runs to 14 residues. The V segment lost 3 bases and the J segment 2 bases; nucleotides outside the gene matches: 1. The CDR3 coding sequence is TGTGCCAGCAGCGGGGGACTAGCCTACAATGAGCAGTTCTTC. Protein product: CASSGGLAYNEQFF.

This clonotype was detected many times. The rearrangement links TRBV9 to TRBJ2-5; tentatively, D is TRBD2 (6 bases). Looked up from germline, CDR1 is SGDLS and CDR2 is YYNGEE. CDR3 size: 15 residues. V was cut by 2 bases and J by 1 base, with 12 bases left in between. The CDR3 coding sequence is TGTGCCAGCAGCGTCCGGGGGTCTCCCCAAGAGACCCAGTACTTC. Its translation is CASSVRGSPQETQYF.

V is TRBV27 and J is TRBJ2-7; 8 positions match TRBD2. Looked up from germline, CDR1 is MNHEY and CDR2 is SMNVEV (reference sequence). The CDR3 loop spans 14 amino acids. Trimming took 6 bases from V and 2 from J; bases not matched to a gene: 6. The CDR3 sequence: CASSRLAFTYEQYF. In DNA, the CDR3 is TGTGCCAGCAGCCGACTAGCGTTTACCTACGAGCAGTACTTC.

This clonotype appeared many times. The chain carries TRBV9 and TRBJ2-1; tentatively, D is TRBD1 or TRBD2 (5 bases each). Germline V CDR1 and CDR2: SGDLS, YYNGEE. This CDR3 is built from 17 residues. The V end was cut by 2 bases, the J end by 4 bases, with 19 bases between. DNA of the CDR3: TGTGCCAGCAGCGTGTCGGGGAACTCTGGGGGATACAATGAGCAGTTCTTC. This gives the protein CASSVSGNSGGYNEQFF.

This clonotype was counted at least ten times. The J gene is TRBJ2-3, the V gene TRBV9; 8 bases match TRBD2. CDR3 length: 16 residues. CDR1 SGDLS and CDR2 YYNGEE come from the germline V gene. V lost 3 bases and J lost 2; bases outside the gene matches: 8. CDR3 in DNA: TGTGCCAGCAGCGGTCGGCGAGCGGGAGTCACAGATACGCAGTATTTT. Translated: CASSGRRAGVTDTQYF.

This clonotype was seen many times. V and J are TRBV9 and TRBJ2-2; no firm D call. The V end lost 0 bases, the J end lost 2 bases, and 5 bases lay between the germline ends. The V gene's germline CDR1 is SGDLS and CDR2 YYNGEE. The CDR3 sequence is 14 residues long. The CDR3 reads CASSVASNTGELFF. DNA of the CDR3: TGTGCCAGCAGCGTAGCCAGTAACACCGGGGAGCTGTTTTTT.

This clonotype came up many times. J is TRBJ2-2 and V is TRBV9, with D perhaps TRBD1 or TRBD2 (6 bases each). Trimming cost V 0 bases and J 2 bases, with 14 bases left between them. The CDR3 contains 17 residues. Germline V gene sequence: CDR1 SGDLS, CDR2 YYNGEE. The CDR3 DNA is TGTGCCAGCAGCGTAGCCCCCCACGGGGGCAACACCGGGGAGCTGTTTTTT. Translated, it gives CASSVAPHGGNTGELFF.

This clonotype occurred many times. The V gene is TRBV9, the J gene TRBJ2-3; 12 bases match TRBD1. The CDR3 sequence is 16 residues long. V was pared by 0 bases and J by 6 bases, with 5 bases of the junction left unmatched. Germline CDR1 and CDR2: SGDLS and YYNGEE. DNA for the CDR3: TGTGCCAGCAGCGTAGGGGGACAGGGGGCAGCGGATACGCAGTATTTT. Translated, it gives CASSVGGQGAADTQYF.

This clonotype was recorded many times. The V and J genes are TRBV7-3 and TRBJ2-7; 8 bases are shared with TRBD1. V lost 5 bases and J lost 5; bases outside the gene matches: 14. Germline V gene sequence: CDR1 SGHTA, CDR2 FQGTGA. The CDR3 sequence is 16 residues long. CDR3 in DNA: TGTGCCAGCAGCGGAGGAGTAGCAGGGGGCATCAACGAGCAGTACGTC. Translated: CASSGGVAGGINEQYV.

This clonotype was picked up many times. CDR3 amino acids: CASSALGLPHEKLFF. In DNA, the CDR3 is TGTGCCAGCAGCGCCTTGGGACTTCCCCATGAAAAACTGTTTTTT. The genes are TRBV9 and TRBJ1-4, with D possibly being TRBD1 (5 bases). V lost 3 bases to trimming and J lost 6 bases, with 15 bases between them. The CDR3 has 15 amino acids. Germline assignment: CDR1 SGDLS and CDR2 YYNGEE.

There are many counts of this clonotype. The chain is built from TRBV9 and TRBJ2-3; D remains ambiguous. The CDR3 runs to 13 residues. The germline CDR1 and CDR2 sequences are SGDLS and YYNGEE. V was pared by 2 bases and J by 1 base, with 5 bases between. For the CDR3, the DNA is TGTGCCAGCAGCGTTCTCCGCACAGATACGCAGTATTTT. It is translated as CASSVLRTDTQYF.

This clonotype has a count of ten or more. The V call is TRBV9, the J call TRBJ2-1; D gene uncertain. V was cut by 2 bases and J by 0 bases, with 9 bases left in between. The germline CDR1 and CDR2 sequences are SGDLS and YYNGEE. The CDR3 contains 15 residues. CDR3 DNA: TGTGCCAGCAGCGTGGATCCTAGCTCCTACAATGAGCAGTTCTTC. This gives the protein CASSVDPSSYNEQFF.